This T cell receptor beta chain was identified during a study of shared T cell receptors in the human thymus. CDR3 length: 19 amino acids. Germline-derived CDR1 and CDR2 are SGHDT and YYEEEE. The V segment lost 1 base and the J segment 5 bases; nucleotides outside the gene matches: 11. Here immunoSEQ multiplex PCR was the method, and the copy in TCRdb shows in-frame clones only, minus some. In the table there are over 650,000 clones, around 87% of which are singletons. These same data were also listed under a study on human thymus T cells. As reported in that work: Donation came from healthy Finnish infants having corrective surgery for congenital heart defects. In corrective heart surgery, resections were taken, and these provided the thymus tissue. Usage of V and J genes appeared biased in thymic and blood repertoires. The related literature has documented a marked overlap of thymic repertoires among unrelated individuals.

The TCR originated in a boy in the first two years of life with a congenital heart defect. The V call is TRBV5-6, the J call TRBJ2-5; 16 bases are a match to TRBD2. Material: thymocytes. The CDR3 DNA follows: TGTGCCAGCAGCTTGTCCTCTGGGACTAGCGGGGGGGCGCGGGAGACCCAGTACTTC. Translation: CASSLSSGTSGGARETQYF.